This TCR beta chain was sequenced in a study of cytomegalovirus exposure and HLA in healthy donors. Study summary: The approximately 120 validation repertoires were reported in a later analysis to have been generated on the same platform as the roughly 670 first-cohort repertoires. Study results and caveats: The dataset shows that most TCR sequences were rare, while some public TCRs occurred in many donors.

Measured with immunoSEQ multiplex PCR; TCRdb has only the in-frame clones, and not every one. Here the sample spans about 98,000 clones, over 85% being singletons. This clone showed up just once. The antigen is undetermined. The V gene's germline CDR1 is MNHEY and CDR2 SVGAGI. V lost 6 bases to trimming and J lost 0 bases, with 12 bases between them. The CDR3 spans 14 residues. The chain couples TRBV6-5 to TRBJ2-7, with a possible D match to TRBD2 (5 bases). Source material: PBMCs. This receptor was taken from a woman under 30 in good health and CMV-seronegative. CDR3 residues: CASSFEGSSYEQYF. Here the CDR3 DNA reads TGTGCCAGCAGCTTCGAGGGAAGCTCCTACGAGCAGTACTTC.